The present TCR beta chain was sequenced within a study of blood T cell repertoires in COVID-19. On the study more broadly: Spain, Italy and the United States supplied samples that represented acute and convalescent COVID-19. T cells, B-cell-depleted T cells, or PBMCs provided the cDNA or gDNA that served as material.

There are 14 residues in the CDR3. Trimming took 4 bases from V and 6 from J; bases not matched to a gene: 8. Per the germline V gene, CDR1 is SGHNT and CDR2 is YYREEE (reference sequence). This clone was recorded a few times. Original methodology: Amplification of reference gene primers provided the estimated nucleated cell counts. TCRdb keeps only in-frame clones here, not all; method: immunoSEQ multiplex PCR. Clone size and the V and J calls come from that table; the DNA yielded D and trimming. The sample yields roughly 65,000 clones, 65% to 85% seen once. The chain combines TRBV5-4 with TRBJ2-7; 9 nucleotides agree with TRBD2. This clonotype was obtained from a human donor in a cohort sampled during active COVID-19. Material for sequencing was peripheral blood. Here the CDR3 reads CASSGRGGFGEQYF. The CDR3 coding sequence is TGTGCCAGCAGCGGGCGGGGGGGTTTCGGCGAGCAGTACTTC.